This passage covers 26 T cell receptor beta chains from one sample sequenced in a study of cytomegalovirus exposure and HLA in healthy donors. PCR involved 60 Vbeta and 13 Jbeta primers. Some clones are missing from TCRdb's copy, which holds only in-frame ones; the method was immunoSEQ multiplex PCR. The table lists 150,000 to 200,000 clones, more than 85% of them singletons, with around 1.5% in the top ten. The sample was PBMCs. The receptors stem from a woman under 30 in good health and CMV-seronegative.

V usage is TRBV30 and J usage is TRBJ2-2, with 8 bases identical to TRBD1. The CDR3 spans 13 residues. V gave up 7 bases and J gave up 4 bases; unmatched junction bases: 5. The V gene's germline CDR1 is GTSNPN and CDR2 SVGIG (reference sequence). As DNA, the CDR3 is TGTGCCTCCAGGACAGGGAGCACCGGGGAGCTGTTTTTT. Its protein is CASRTGSTGELFF.

The rearrangement links TRBV4-3 to TRBJ1-1; possibly TRBD1 for D (6 bases). In germline, CDR1 is LGHNA, CDR2 YSLEER. V lost 0 bases and J lost 8, with 13 bases in between. The CDR3 runs 14 residues. This CDR3 reads CASSQDHGQGEAFF. For the CDR3, the DNA is TGCGCCAGCAGCCAAGATCATGGGCAGGGGGAAGCTTTCTTT.

CDR3 sequence: CASSLTDRERGEQFF. As DNA, the CDR3 is TGCGCCAGCAGCTTGACGGACAGGGAAAGAGGGGAGCAGTTCTTC. This chain links TRBV5-1 with TRBJ2-1; 8 bases agree with TRBD1. Trimming cost V 1 base and J 10 bases; bases outside gene matches: 10. Germline CDR1 and CDR2: SGHRS and YFSETQ. The CDR3 length is 15 residues.

This clone was observed a single time. The V and J genes are TRBV2 and TRBJ2-1, with D perhaps TRBD1 (7 bases). This CDR3 has 14 residues. Trimming removed 11 bases at V and 8 bases at J, with 22 bases between. Germline CDR1 reads SNHLY; CDR2 reads FYNNEI. The CDR3 sequence: CASTWGAQGDEQFF. The DNA of the CDR3 is TGTGCCTCAACCTGGGGGGCGCAGGGGGATGAGCAGTTCTTC.

The gene calls are TRBV19 and TRBJ1-2, with 7 positions matching TRBD1. This CDR3 has 14 amino acids. V gave up 7 bases and J gave up 2 bases; unmatched junction bases: 7. The germline CDR1 and CDR2 sequences are LNHDA and SQIVND (reference sequence). The CDR3 region has the DNA TGTGCCAGTACGGCGGCAGGGGGGAACTATGGCTACACCTTC. Translating it yields CASTAAGGNYGYTF.

The chain couples TRBV2 to TRBJ1-6; possibly TRBD1 for D (6 bases). The CDR3 has 16 amino acids. The ends were cut back, 6 bases at V and 0 bases at J, with 12 bases in the middle. Germline CDR1 reads SNHLY; CDR2 reads FYNNEI. The DNA for the CDR3 is TGTGCCAGCAGGGTGACAGGTAGCTCCTATAATTCACCCCTCCACTTT. Amino acid sequence: CASRVTGSSYNSPLHF. Full variable domain (remainder filled in from reference TRBV2 and TRBJ1-6): EPEVTQTPSHQVTQMGQEVILRCVPISNHLYFYWYRQILGQKVEFLVSFYNNEISEKSEIFDDQFSVERPDGSNFTLKIRSTKLEDSAMYFCASRVTGSSYNSPLHFGNGTRLTVT.

J is TRBJ1-2 and V is TRBV6-5; D gene uncertain. CDR3 length equals 13 residues. Trimming shortened V by 2 bases and J by 4 bases, and 8 bases separated the two germline ends. Looked up from germline, CDR1 is MNHEY and CDR2 is SVGAGI. The CDR3 is CASSYGSIYGYTF. The CDR3 DNA follows: TGTGCCAGCAGTTACGGGAGCATCTATGGCTACACCTTC.

The chain has TRBV28 and TRBJ1-5; TRBD1 agrees at 8 bases. CDR3 length equals 15 residues. Trimming at V came to 8 bases and at J to 1 base, leaving 7 bases not matched to a gene. Germline V CDR1 and CDR2: MDHEN, SYDVKM. The CDR3 DNA sequence: TGTGCCAGCGGCTGGGGGACAGGAAGCAATCAGCCCCAGCATTTT. Residues: CASGWGTGSNQPQHF.

J is TRBJ2-3 and V is TRBV9; D is undetermined. Looked up from germline, CDR1 is SGDLS and CDR2 is YYNGEE. The CDR3 consists of 14 residues. V lost 4 bases and J 6 bases, leaving 15 bases between the germline ends. This CDR3 is CASSPFFAWDTQYF. CDR3 sequence (DNA): TGTGCCAGCAGCCCATTCTTCGCGTGGGATACGCAGTATTTT.

The chain recombines TRBV4-1 with TRBJ1-2; D may be TRBD1 (5 bases). V lost 3 bases to trimming and J lost 1 base, with 9 bases between them. Germline loops: CDR1 MGHRA, CDR2 YSYEKL. This CDR3 has 14 amino acids. The CDR3 nucleotides are TGCGCCAGCAGCCAGGGGGGGGGTAACTATGGCTACACCTTC. Its translation: CASSQGGGNYGYTF.

The J gene is TRBJ2-1, the V gene TRBV4-3; the D gene is possibly TRBD1 (5 bases). The CDR3 extends over 13 amino acids. The germline gives CDR1 LGHNA, CDR2 YSLEER. V was pared by 0 bases and J by 10 bases, with 10 bases between. CDR3 coding DNA: TGCGCCAGCAGCCAAGAGGAGTGGACAGAGCAGTTCTTC. It codes for CASSQEEWTEQFF.

The chain carries TRBV6-1 and TRBJ1-1; D possibly corresponds to TRBD1 (6 bases). In germline, CDR1 is MNHNS, CDR2 SASEGT. Trimming took 6 bases from V and 0 from J, leaving 14 bases between them. The length of the CDR3 is 15 residues. The CDR3 sequence: CASSRGRPMNTEAFF. CDR3 in DNA: TGTGCCAGCAGCAGGGGACGTCCAATGAACACTGAAGCTTTCTTT.

This sequence joins TRBV5-8 and TRBJ2-3, with D possibly being TRBD1 (5 bases). The CDR3 totals 15 residues. Germline V CDR1 and CDR2: SGHTS, YDEGEE. V lost 0 bases and J lost 10, with 18 bases in between. CDR3 in amino acids: CASSLGRVTGFAQYF. The CDR3, as DNA: TGTGCCAGCAGCTTGGGCAGGGTAACGGGTTTTGCGCAGTATTTT.

The V and J genes are TRBV6-5 and TRBJ1-1; no firm D call. This CDR3 comprises 14 residues. V shed 6 bases and J shed 3 bases, with 14 bases lying between them. Germline values: CDR1 MNHEY, CDR2 SVGAGI. The CDR3: CASSARPRDTEAFF. The CDR3 DNA reads as TGTGCCAGCAGCGCGAGGCCACGAGACACTGAAGCTTTCTTT.

This chain uses TRBV2 with TRBJ2-3; possible D gene TRBD1, 5 bases. The CDR3 is 15 residues long. Trimming stripped 8 bases from V and 2 bases from J, with 17 bases between. Per the germline V gene, CDR1 is SNHLY and CDR2 is FYNNEI. The CDR3 region has the DNA TGTGCCAGCTGTAAAACAGGAGCTAACACAGATACGCAGTATTTT. Encoded protein: CASCKTGANTDTQYF.

The chain recombines TRBV5-4 with TRBJ2-3; D might be TRBD1 (5 bases). The germline V and J ends were trimmed by 10 bases and 6 bases, with 21 bases remaining between them. CDR1 and CDR2 from the germline V gene are SGHNT and YYREEE (reference sequence). CDR3 length: 14 residues. CDR3 in DNA: TGTGCCGTGGACACCTTGATGCGCGCGGATACGCAGTATTTT. Translating gives CAVDTLMRADTQYF.

The chain links TRBV28 to TRBJ2-7; TRBD1 is a possible D gene (8 bases). Germline CDR1 MDHEN, CDR2 SYDVKM. CDR3 length: 16 amino acids. Between the trimmed V and J ends, which lost 4 bases and 2 bases, there was a span of 18 bases. The chain's CDR3 is CASSSLNRGGPYEQYF. CDR3 nucleotides: TGTGCCAGCAGTTCCCTAAACAGGGGGGGACCCTACGAGCAGTACTTC.

The V call is TRBV19, the J call TRBJ1-5; possible D gene TRBD1, 5 bases. Germline V gives CDR1 LNHDA, CDR2 SQIVND (reference sequence). The CDR3 runs to 14 residues. Deletions cut 3 bases from V and 5 bases from J, with 11 bases between. The CDR3 is CASSIRRQYQPQHF. The DNA for the CDR3 is TGTGCCAGTAGTATCCGTCGACAGTATCAGCCCCAGCATTTT.

V gene TRBV18 combines with J gene TRBJ1-3; 9 positions match TRBD1. The CDR3 spans 16 residues. Germline V gene sequence: CDR1 KGHSH, CDR2 LQKENI. V shed 3 bases and J 2 bases; nucleotides not matched to a gene: 5. CDR3: CASSPAGTGTGNTIYF. The CDR3 nucleotides are TGTGCCAGCTCACCGGCCGGGACAGGGACTGGAAACACCATATATTTT.

The rearrangement joins TRBV19 to TRBJ2-7; 8 nucleotides agree with TRBD1. The CDR3 length is 14 residues. With V trimmed by 2 bases and J by 6 bases, 6 bases remained unmatched. From germline, CDR1 is LNHDA and CDR2 SQIVND (reference sequence). The CDR3 bases are TGTGCCAGTAGTATACAGGGGGCGCCTGGCGAGCAGTACTTC. Its protein is CASSIQGAPGEQYF.

V and J are TRBV27 and TRBJ2-2, with 11 bases lining up with TRBD1. This CDR3 contains 16 residues. Germline loops: CDR1 MNHEY, CDR2 SMNVEV (reference sequence). Unmatched junction bases numbered 6, after V lost 5 bases and J lost 4 bases. CDR3 loop: CASSPGQGAGTGELFF. The CDR3 DNA sequence: TGTGCCAGCAGTCCTGGACAGGGGGCAGGCACCGGGGAGCTGTTTTTT.

The chain links TRBV15 to TRBJ1-1, with a weak D call TRBD1 (5 bases). The CDR3 covers 14 residues. Trimming removed 1 base from V and 3 bases from J, with 9 bases in between. Germline-derived CDR1 and CDR2 are LNHNV and YYDKDF (reference sequence). The CDR3 DNA sequence: TGTGCCACCAGCAGAGCACGCAGGGACACTGAAGCTTTCTTT. It yields the protein CATSRARRDTEAFF.

The chain employs TRBV6-5 and TRBJ1-6, with D maybe TRBD1 (6 bases). The CDR3 has 16 residues. CDR1 and CDR2 (germline): MNHEY, SVGAGI. Trimming left V 2 bases short and J 7 bases short, with 15 bases between. The CDR3: CASSYEYRVGNSPLHF. DNA of the CDR3: TGTGCCAGCAGTTACGAATACAGGGTCGGGAATTCACCCCTCCACTTT.

This clone was counted between two and nine times. The chain combines TRBV19 with TRBJ1-2, with a possible D match to TRBD1 (5 bases). CDR3 length equals 15 residues. V was cut by 11 bases and J by 0 bases, with 19 bases left in between. The V gene's germline CDR1 is LNHDA and CDR2 SQIVND (reference sequence). As DNA, the CDR3 is TGTGCCCCTGGGGGGAATAGAAGCTCTAACTATGGCTACACCTTC. Protein: CAPGGNRSSNYGYTF.

CDR3 in amino acids: CASSEAPGDEKLFF. Written as DNA, the CDR3 is TGTGCCAGCAGTGAAGCCCCGGGGGACGAAAAACTGTTTTTT. The V call is TRBV6-1, the J call TRBJ1-4, with TRBD1 as a possible D gene (5 bases). The CDR3 runs to 14 residues. Trimming shortened V by 0 bases and J by 8 bases, and 10 bases separated the two germline ends. Germline loops: CDR1 MNHNS, CDR2 SASEGT.

The rearrangement joins TRBV6-5 to TRBJ2-5; D unresolved. Germline lookup yields CDR1 MNHEY and CDR2 SVGAGI. CDR3 length: 13 residues. The V end lost 3 bases, the J end lost 5 bases, and 10 bases lay between the germline ends. CDR3 region: CASSYRGWETQYF. CDR3 coding DNA: TGTGCCAGCAGTTATAGAGGCTGGGAGACCCAGTACTTC.